One TCR beta chain is described in this entry. These data are taken from a study of blood T cell repertoires in COVID-19. V was pared by 2 bases and J by 1 base, with 6 bases between. The CDR3 consists of 13 residues. Germline V lookup: CDR1 SGHNT, CDR2 YYREEE (reference sequence). Produced via immunoSEQ multiplex PCR; TCRdb's table is partial and in-frame only. In the table there are some 260,000 clones, about 90% of which are singletons. This sequence joins TRBV5-4 and TRBJ1-2, with D possibly matching TRBD1 (5 bases). Sequenced sample: peripheral blood. This sequence originates from a woman in her seventies with COVID-19, enrolled during active disease. The CDR3 DNA follows: TGTGCCAGCAGCTTAGGGGTTAACTATGGCTACACCTTC. It yields the protein CASSLGVNYGYTF.